This T cell receptor (beta chain) stems from a study of cytomegalovirus exposure and HLA in healthy donors (dated by TCRdb to about 2017). Study-wide context: An earlier analysis of roughly 500 of the donors reported 276 Gb of sequence data and 95 million to 130 million unique TCR beta sequences obtained from around 190 million T cells. Besides the first cohort of some 670 subjects, a separate validation cohort made up of 120 different subjects was used. Of the approximately 400 genotyped donors, about 80% fell in the genetic ancestry cluster associated with self-reported Caucasian donors. All discovery cohort repertoires had been generated using a single sequencing platform. A later genetic analysis took genome-wide SNP genotypes for about 55% of the 666 donors and used that subset as a discovery cohort. Rather than drawing on any new phenotypic data, the later analysis identified candidate immune exposures from TCR beta sequences and the way those sequences occurred across donors. Class I and class II HLA loci were covered by the typing at four-digit resolution. In a later analysis, previously published TCR beta repertoires from some 640 donors were re-analyzed and high-resolution HLA genotyping was added so that TCR occurrence patterns could be studied. Across approximately 400 genotyped donors of the cohort, an average of roughly 230,000 unique TCR beta nucleotide sequences per donor were sequenced, and 15% to 20% of those sequences were non-productive. The study profiled the T cell repertoires of 550 to 700 subjects by immunosequencing and related them to cytomegalovirus serostatus. Donor age, sex, ethnicity and CMV serostatus were collected together with the repertoire data. Roughly 300 gigabases of sequencing data and 70 million to 85 million unique TCR sequences were included in an early release covering 500 to 750 HLA-typed donors. The study combined high-throughput TCR immunosequencing, statistical association of individual TCRs with disease status, and machine learning to predict cytomegalovirus infection status. The study aimed to test whether cataloging public T cell receptors could reveal signatures of past pathogen exposure. The number of typed donors differed by locus: roughly 620-640 for A, B, C, DRB1 and DQB1; approximately 520 for DQA1; around 610 for DPA1; and about 450 for DPB1. Because of strong linkage in the cohort, 4 to 6 DR-DQ haplotypes were treated as single units for association and clustering. To decide whether each TCR beta V gene segment behaved as functional or pseudogenic, an earlier analysis of nearly 600 of the donors relied on high-throughput TCR beta sequencing. Broad study findings and their caveats: According to a later analysis, TCR association rates differed among HLA loci, with DRB1 alleles showing the most associated TCRs and HLA-C alleles showing the fewest. Roughly uniform sequencing depth across donors was assumed in presence/absence analyses, although this assumption may not hold. A group of highly shared sequence variants was considered likely to be a technical artifact of the sequencing pipeline. Across donors, most TCR sequences were observed very rarely, whereas some public TCRs were present in many individuals. For the cohort, immune exposure information was limited to CMV serostatus. Over 15 rarely observed V segments, including chromosome 9 orphons, were excluded from the earlier analysis of approximately 500 of the donors because counts were too low. A few of the identified cytomegalovirus-associated TCR beta chains were confirmed in vitro to be specific for cytomegalovirus antigens. In this cohort, only TCR beta chains were sequenced, and detectable features were limited by the absence of alpha or paired-chain data. A total of about 180 TCR beta chains were listed by the study as associated with cytomegalovirus. Most CMV-associated TCR beta chains appeared to be HLA-restricted in a later analysis, and the HLA associations seemed to be driven largely by CMV exposure. In a later analysis, HLA-associated TCR beta chains were found to be more clonally expanded and to have lower generation probabilities than equally common non-associated chains. It was suggested by the authors that the approach could potentially be generalized to other disease states and immunological phenotypes. Correlated functional status among segregating V segments might be attributable to linkage disequilibrium, but an unknown experimental factor could not be ruled out. Strong co-occurrence of HLA alleles, especially DR and DQ, made assigning TCR associations to individual alleles difficult. A further reported finding was that TCR beta sequences accurately predicted the HLA-A and HLA-B alleles for most subjects in the first cohort. The 87-base-pair reads could not distinguish some IMGT-functional V segments, including TRBV6-2 and TRBV6-3, so those segments were excluded. Several of the top co-occurrence clusters appeared to be linked to parvovirus B19, influenza, CMV and Epstein-Barr virus, according to a later analysis. An association between a missense DCLRE1C variant and V-gene and J-gene trimming of TCR beta chains was found in a later genetic analysis and replicated in an independent cohort. Compared with the roughly 600-donor mean, donors in an Asian-associated ancestry cluster had fewer N-insertions in productive TCRs, according to a later genetic analysis. HLA typing was unavailable for some donors at each locus, so association tests used only the typed subset. In a later analysis, some 18,000 TCR beta sequences were associated with specific HLA alleles at a false discovery rate of 0.05. Cytomegalovirus status was reported to be diagnosed by the classifier with high specificity and sensitivity in both the original and validation cohorts. An earlier analysis of 450 to 750 of the donors showed that most TCR beta V segments appeared in productive rearrangements either about 90% or about 30% of the time, which broadly matched IMGT annotations.

The junction shows trimming of 6 bases on V and 5 bases on J, plus 17 bases between the germline ends. From the germline V gene, CDR1 is SQVTM and CDR2 is ANQGSEA. The cysteine opens and the phenylalanine closes a CDR3 of 13 amino acids. Only the CDR3 part of the read is kept: 39 bases, read in frame from the first base. The cohort comprised some 680 healthy bone marrow donors. At the time of sampling, all cohort members were nominally healthy, though unrecorded immune exposures were likely present. The donor was CMV seronegative and was included in the group of 352 seronegative cohort members. A peripheral blood sample was collected from each donor, and TCR beta sequencing was performed on peripheral blood mononuclear cells. The Qiagen DNeasy Blood Extraction Kit was used to extract genomic DNA from the blood cell samples. The protocol used for the library was the immunoSEQ multiplex PCR assay. A mixture of 60 forward primers for TCR Vbeta segments and 13 reverse primers for TCR Jbeta segments was used in the multiplex PCR. A multiplex PCR assay on genomic DNA amplified the CDR3 region of rearranged TCR beta genes. On the Illumina HiSeq System, the amplified TCR beta libraries were sequenced as 87-base-pair reads. As for the authors' bioinformatics: In a later analysis, tens of millions of unique TCR beta chains were counted across the approximately 640 repertoires, and about 10 million of these chains were shared by at least two donors. A nearest-neighbor algorithm error-corrected the raw reads and collapsed the reads into unique sequences, merging closely related sequences to remove PCR and sequencing errors. V, D and J gene segments were assigned by aligning CDR3 sequences to IMGT reference sequences. For a sequence to be retained, at least a six-nucleotide match to both a V gene segment and a J gene segment was required. A rearrangement was called productive if the CDR3 had no stop codons and remained in frame with V and J, and every other rearrangement was called non-productive. Following IMGT convention, CDR3 was defined as the stretch from the second conserved V-encoded cysteine to the conserved J-encoded phenylalanine. The earlier analysis of roughly 590 of the donors excluded any sequence lacking an unambiguous match to a single V gene segment. An earlier analysis of some 500 of the donors classified V segments as functional when productive rearrangements were above 56.7% and as segregating when the standard deviation between donors was above 5%. To diagnose cytomegalovirus status from the catalog of TCR beta chain sequences, a statistical classification framework was built. V and J gene assignment, in a later analysis, came from comparing TCR nucleotide sequences with IMGT/GENE-DB human TR gene sequences. The TCRdist pipeline was used in a later analysis to assign CDR3 sequences and most-parsimonious VDJ recombination scenarios. In a later analysis, each TCR beta chain was defined by its CDR3 amino acid sequence together with its V-gene family, and reads without a unique V-gene family were excluded. To address suspected cross-contamination and a sequencing artifact, a later analysis removed roughly 580 highly shared, low-generation-probability nucleotide sequences. In a later analysis, a clonal expansion index was calculated for each public chain from normalized within-repertoire ranks of inferred template counts. In a later analysis, generation probabilities were computed using a VDJ recombination model fitted to out-of-frame rearrangements, and the results were checked against IGoR. In a later analysis, hypergeometric tests were used to score TCR-TCR, TCR-HLA and TCR-CMV co-occurrence, with a repertoire-size bias correction applied to TCR pairs. A later analysis estimated false discovery rates by permuting HLA or CMV assignments 20 times. A later analysis grouped co-occurring TCRs with DBSCAN, adding TCRdist sequence similarity when clustering within HLA-allele-positive subsets. Co-occurrence clustering excluded repertoires with fewer than 30,000 or more than 120,000 public chains, plus five with anomalous nucleotide sharing. This immuneACCESS table, as held by TCRdb, lists in-frame sequences with V and J called but not all clones. Of the missing ones, under half trace to an unresolved V gene in checked studies; the others have no known cause. D and trimming come from the DNA, and the V and J calls and clone size come from that table. The sample data list tens of thousands of clones, and about 88% of these were observed just once. 2.1% of the sample lies in the top ten.

A remark on this clone: Its antigen has not been determined. The sample holds no much larger clone one base away, and base qualities are not on file.

Sequencing used PBMCs. The receptor's source is a young man in good health and CMV-seronegative. This chain joins TRBV29-1 to TRBJ2-7; TRBD1 might be the D gene, on 7 matching bases. At the DNA level, the sequence is TGCAGCGTACGACAGGGAGGCGTCAACGAGCAGTACTTC. Translated, it reads CSVRQGGVNEQYF.